This TCR beta chain was documented in a study of T-cell memory formation after mild COVID-19. J gave up 6 bases and V 5 bases, and 7 bases lay outside the gene matches. The CDR3 is 14 amino acids. Germline-derived CDR1 and CDR2 are SGHVS and FQNEAQ. This clonotype was counted between two and nine times. Antigen unknown. Study-wide findings and caveats: CD4+ bias marked clones expanding day 15 to 37, unlike balanced contracting clones.

5'RACE, which relied on constant-segment primers, yielded TCR alpha and TCR beta cDNA libraries carrying sample barcodes and UMIs. One entry per CDR3 protein, called by TCRdb with MiXCR from the 5' RACE reads. The table records 410,000 or so distinct CDR3 sequences, 23% of them present only once. The TCR originated in an adult woman who had mild COVID-19 (a few samples of this study predate the infection). Cell type and time point are not known. Sequenced input: PBMCs or a T cell subset sorted from them (not recorded which). The chain couples TRBV7-8 to TRBJ2-1, with 7 positions matching TRBD2. Here the CDR3 reads CASSKTGTTNEQFF. For the CDR3, the DNA is TGTGCCAGCAGCAAGACCGGGACTACCAATGAGCAGTTCTTC.